This entry lists 19 T cell receptor beta chains sequenced from one sample in a study of T cell responses to AZD1222 COVID-19 vaccine. The method was immunoSEQ multiplex PCR; TCRdb's version includes in-frame clones alone and lacks a portion of them. The table includes 75,000 to 95,000 clones, 92% detected once. Sequenced material: peripheral blood, taken on day 0 of MenACWY control vaccination. All receptors come from an adult in good health.

This chain's CDR3 is CAISDPGLATPYNEQFF. The DNA for the CDR3 is TGTGCCATCAGTGACCCGGGCCTAGCGACCCCCTACAATGAGCAGTTCTTC. V and J are TRBV10-3 and TRBJ2-1, with D possibly matching TRBD2 (6 bases). The V gene's germline CDR1 is ENHRY and CDR2 SYGVKD. V was trimmed by 3 bases and J by 2 bases, leaving 17 bases between them. The CDR3 has 17 residues.

The V call is TRBV4-1, the J call TRBJ2-3, with 8 bases identical to TRBD2. This CDR3 is built from 16 residues. V lost 0 bases, J lost 1 base, and 3 bases stayed unmatched. The germline V gene encodes CDR1 MGHRA and CDR2 YSYEKL. CDR3 protein: CASSQDPGLGTDTQYF. CDR3 sequence (DNA): TGCGCCAGCAGCCAAGATCCGGGACTAGGCACAGATACGCAGTATTTT.

V gene TRBV11-2 combines with J gene TRBJ2-1; 7 bases fit TRBD2. V was clipped by 1 base and J by 4 bases; unmatched bases: 4. The germline V gene encodes CDR1 SGHAT and CDR2 FQNNGV. The CDR3 runs to 15 residues. CDR3 residues: CASSLGLAEYNEQFF. The CDR3 DNA reads TGTGCCAGCAGCTTAGGTCTAGCGGAATACAATGAGCAGTTCTTC.

The chain is built from TRBV2 and TRBJ2-5, with a weak D call TRBD2 (6 bases). Trimming stripped 4 bases from V and 5 bases from J, with 14 bases between. CDR3 size: 14 residues. The germline V gene has CDR1 SNHLY and CDR2 FYNNEI. CDR3: CASSVTSSGETQYF. Here the CDR3 DNA reads TGTGCCAGCAGTGTTACTAGCTCGGGTGAGACCCAGTACTTC.

The chain couples TRBV6-5 to TRBJ2-5; possible D gene TRBD1, 6 bases. Germline V gene lookup returns CDR1 MNHEY and CDR2 SVGAGI. The CDR3 runs 15 residues. With 3 bases removed from V and 2 bases from J, the gap between germline ends came to 13 bases. CDR3 bases: TGTGCCAGCAGTTATACCCCGACAGGTCAAGAGACCCAGTACTTC. Amino acid sequence: CASSYTPTGQETQYF.

In this sample, this clone turned up once. The chain employs TRBV18 and TRBJ2-5, with D unresolved. This CDR3 contains 11 residues. Germline assignment: CDR1 KGHSH and CDR2 LQKENI. Between the trimmed V and J ends, which lost 3 bases and 5 bases, there was a span of 4 bases. CDR3 sequence: CASSPLETQYF. DNA of the CDR3: TGTGCCAGCTCACCCCTGGAGACCCAGTACTTC.

The count of this clone is one. The rearrangement uses TRBV6-5 and TRBJ2-5; 7 bases are a match to TRBD2. Unmatched junction bases numbered 1, after V lost 2 bases and J lost 1 base. This CDR3 has 14 residues. Germline V gene data show CDR1 as MNHEY and CDR2 as SVGAGI. CDR3 nucleotide sequence: TGTGCCAGCAGTTACAGCGGGACCCAAGAGACCCAGTACTTC. This sequence encodes CASSYSGTQETQYF.

The chain has TRBV5-6 and TRBJ1-4, with D hard to call. The germline CDR1 and CDR2 sequences are SGHDT and YYEEEE. V was trimmed by 0 bases and J by 6 bases, leaving 12 bases between them. The CDR3 covers 15 residues. CDR3 loop: CASSLVGGYDEKLFF. The CDR3 nucleotides read TGTGCCAGCAGCTTGGTGGGTGGATACGATGAAAAACTGTTTTTT.

The J gene is TRBJ2-7, the V gene TRBV10-2, with D possibly being TRBD1 or TRBD2 (6 bases each). The germline CDR1 and CDR2 sequences are WSHSY and SAAADI. This CDR3 is built from 16 residues. Trimming pared 6 bases from V and 0 bases from J, leaving 18 bases between. The CDR3 coding sequence is TGCGCCAGCAGGAAAGACAGGCTGGGACTCTCCTACGAGCAGTACTTC. It yields the protein CASRKDRLGLSYEQYF.

The rearrangement joins TRBV7-9 to TRBJ1-1, with 9 bases fitting TRBD1. Trimming cost V 1 base and J 7 bases; bases outside gene matches: 4. From germline, CDR1 is SEHNR and CDR2 FQNEAQ (reference sequence). CDR3 size: 14 residues. The CDR3 nucleotides read TGTGCCAGCAGCTTAGGATCGGGACAGGGTGAAGCTTTCTTT. Its protein product is CASSLGSGQGEAFF.

The chain has TRBV28 and TRBJ1-5; D is possibly TRBD1 (6 bases). The CDR3 has 12 residues. CDR1 MDHEN and CDR2 SYDVKM come from the germline V gene. V lost 10 bases and J 7 bases, leaving 14 bases between the germline ends. The CDR3 nucleotides are TGTGCCACCAGGGAGGGGGTCCAGCCCCAGCATTTT. It codes for CATREGVQPQHF.

This clone was recorded once. The chain is built from TRBV27 and TRBJ1-5; D unclear. V dropped 3 bases and J dropped 3 bases, with 3 bases sitting between them. There are 12 residues in the CDR3. Germline-derived CDR1 and CDR2 are MNHEY and SMNVEV (reference sequence). CDR3 sequence (DNA): TGTGCCAGCAGTTTCCTCAATCAGCCCCAGCATTTT. Amino acid sequence: CASSFLNQPQHF.

V and J are TRBV5-8 and TRBJ1-5; 7 bases match TRBD1. Losses at the gene ends were 3 bases for V and 0 bases for J; bases not matched to a gene: 6. CDR1 and CDR2 (germline): SGHTS, YDEGEE. The CDR3 totals 16 residues. CDR3 in amino acids: CASSYSGTDSNQPQHF. CDR3 DNA sequence: TGTGCCAGCAGCTACTCGGGGACAGATAGCAATCAGCCCCAGCATTTT.

This chain connects TRBV28 to TRBJ1-1, with 7 bases lining up with TRBD1. After removal of 3 bases from V and 4 bases from J, the junction contained 5 bases not matched to a gene. Germline CDR1 reads MDHEN; CDR2 reads SYDVKM. The CDR3 spans 14 residues. The CDR3 here is CASSLSQGFTEAFF. In DNA, the CDR3 is TGTGCCAGCAGTTTGTCACAGGGGTTCACTGAAGCTTTCTTT.

CDR3 sequence reads: CASSLDEKLFF. The CDR3 DNA sequence: TGTGCCAGCAGTTTAGATGAAAAACTGTTTTTT. J is TRBJ1-4 and V is TRBV28, with D hard to call. Trimming took 2 bases from V and 6 from J, leaving 1 base between them. Germline-derived CDR1 and CDR2 are MDHEN and SYDVKM. This CDR3 region has 11 residues.

This chain connects TRBV27 to TRBJ2-7, with D possibly being TRBD1 (5 bases). There are 13 residues in the CDR3. V was cut by 3 bases and J by 0 bases, with 6 bases left in between. The germline V gene has CDR1 MNHEY and CDR2 SMNVEV (reference sequence). DNA of the CDR3: TGTGCCAGCAGTTTCGGACACTCCTACGAGCAGTACTTC. Translation: CASSFGHSYEQYF.

V is TRBV15 and J is TRBJ1-1, with D possibly TRBD1 on 6 matching bases. The ends were cut back, 3 bases at V and 6 bases at J, with 8 bases in the middle. Germline V lookup: CDR1 LNHNV, CDR2 YYDKDF (reference sequence). The CDR3 has 12 residues. In DNA, the CDR3 is TGTGCCACCAGCAGCTACAGGGCTGAAGCTTTCTTT. Its translation: CATSSYRAEAFF.

CDR3 sequence reads: CASSPTGGEETQYF. DNA for the CDR3: TGTGCCAGCAGCCCAACAGGGGGCGAAGAGACCCAGTACTTC. This rearrangement joins TRBV3-1 (or the pseudogene TRBV3-2) to TRBJ2-5; 9 bases are a match to TRBD1. The CDR3 has 14 amino acids. With 4 bases clipped from V and 3 bases from J, the junction kept 3 bases outside the gene matches. Germline V lookup: CDR1 LGHDT, CDR2 YNNKEL (reference sequence).

This clone has just one count. The chain uses TRBV28 and TRBJ2-3, with 10 bases lining up with TRBD1. J was trimmed by 4 bases and V by 6 bases; bases with no gene match: 4. The germline V gene has CDR1 MDHEN and CDR2 SYDVKM. The CDR3 covers 14 residues. This CDR3 is CASSPTGGADTQYF. In DNA, the CDR3 is TGTGCCAGCAGCCCGACAGGGGGCGCAGATACGCAGTATTTT.